These T cell receptor beta chains were read from a single sample in a study of OX40 agonist ivuxolimab in advanced cancers. The assay was immunoSEQ multiplex PCR, and TCRdb's table has in-frame clones only and misses some. The table shows 25,000 to 35,000 clones, with about four fifths occurring only once. The material sequenced was CD4+ or CD8+ T cells sorted from blood, taken in a trial of the OX40 agonist ivuxolimab. Receptors were obtained from an adult with an advanced solid tumor such as melanoma, head and neck, liver or kidney cancer. CDR3s include the opening cysteine and the closing phenylalanine or tryptophan. The D gene is left open where the match is weak. The size of a clone is reported for some rows only, either as once, few or many, or as a class for expanded clones.

NA	TRBV29-1	TRBD1	TRBJ2-1	TGCAGCGCCCCACAGGGGGCGACCTACAATGAGCAGTTCTTC	CSAPQGATYNEQFF
NA	TRBV11-1	NA	TRBJ2-7	TGTGCCAGCAGCTTAGCGACCGGCGGGTTTCACTCCTACGAGCAGTACTTC	CASSLATGGFHSYEQYF
NA	TRBV30	NA	TRBJ1-4	TGTGCCTGGAGTGTAAGGGACGGGGTAGGCGAAAAACTGTTTTTT	CAWSVRDGVGEKLFF
NA	TRBV6-5	NA	TRBJ1-1	TGTGCCAGCAGTTATACAGGGACCACTGAAGCTTTCTTT	CASSYTGTTEAFF
NA	TRBV9	TRBD2	TRBJ2-7	TGTGCCAGCAGCGTGACTAGCGGCTACGAGCAGTACTTC	CASSVTSGYEQYF
NA	TRBV10-3	NA	TRBJ1-2	TGTGCCATCAGTGAGTCAGTAGGGGCTGGCTACACCTTC	CAISESVGAGYTF
few	TRBV4-2	NA	TRBJ1-1	TGTGCCAGCAGCCAAGGGGGGACGGTGAACACTGAAGCTTTCTTT	CASSQGGTVNTEAFF
NA	TRBV19	NA	TRBJ1-5	TGTGCCAGTACTTATGGGAATCAGCCCCAGCATTTT	CASTYGNQPQHF
NA	TRBV7-6	NA	TRBJ2-1	TGTGCCAGCAGCTTAGTTCCGGGGGATGAGCAGTTCTTC	CASSLVPGDEQFF
NA	TRBV9	NA	TRBJ1-1	TGTGCCAGCAGCGTCTACGGGGACCTCTACACTGAAGCTTTCTTT	CASSVYGDLYTEAFF
NA	TRBV9	TRBD2	TRBJ2-1	TGTGCCAGCAGCGGGCCGGGACTAGCGGGAGGGAGCTCCTACAATGAGCAGTTCTTC	CASSGPGLAGGSSYNEQFF
NA	TRBV15	NA	TRBJ2-3	TGTGCCACCAGCAGACCTCCAGGGGAGGGCACAGATACGCAGTATTTT	CATSRPPGEGTDTQYF
NA	TRBV11-2	TRBD2	TRBJ2-1	TGTGCCAGCAGTTTTAGCGGGAGGAGGTACAATGAGCAGTTCTTC	CASSFSGRRYNEQFF
NA	TRBV28	NA	TRBJ1-1	TGTGCCAGCACGCCCAGGACCTGGTTCACTGAAGCTTTCTTT	CASTPRTWFTEAFF
once	TRBV9	NA	TRBJ1-2	TGTGCCAGCAGCGTGGAGGGGAGTGATGGCTACACCTTC	CASSVEGSDGYTF
NA	TRBV28	TRBD1	TRBJ1-1	TGTGCCAGCAGTCCCGCAGGGGGTCTAAACACTGAAGCTTTCTTT	CASSPAGGLNTEAFF
NA	TRBV7-9	NA	TRBJ2-2	TGTGCCAGCAACCTGCGGGGTAACACCGGGGAGCTGTTTTTT	CASNLRGNTGELFF
NA	TRBV7-6	NA	TRBJ1-1	TGTGCCAGCAGCTTATCCCAGCTGAACACTGAAGCTTTCTTT	CASSLSQLNTEAFF
once	TRBV28	NA	TRBJ1-6	TGTGCCAGCGTATCGAGCTCCTATAATTCACCCCTCCACTTT	CASVSSSYNSPLHF
NA	TRBV27	TRBD2	TRBJ2-7	TGTGCCAGCAGTTTATCGGGGCCCCAGCGGGGCACCTACGAGCAGTACTTC	CASSLSGPQRGTYEQYF
NA	TRBV9	NA	TRBJ1-2	TGTGCCAGCAGCGAGACAAGAAACTATGGCTACACCTTC	CASSETRNYGYTF
NA	TRBV5-5	NA	TRBJ2-7	TGTGCCAGCAGCTCGGCCAGCTCCTACGAGCAGTACTTC	CASSSASSYEQYF
once	TRBV7-7	TRBD1	TRBJ2-3	TGTGCTAGCAGCCTGACAGGGGGCGCGGTAGATACGCAGTATTTT	CASSLTGGAVDTQYF
NA	TRBV29-1	TRBD2	TRBJ2-3	TGCAGCGTTGTTGGGTCTAGCGGCCTTCCCACAGATACGCAGTATTTT	CSVVGSSGLPTDTQYF
once	TRBV5-6	NA	TRBJ2-7	TGTGCCAGCAGCCCCACTTCCAACGAGCAGTACTTC	CASSPTSNEQYF
NA	TRBV5-6	NA	TRBJ2-5	TGTGCCAGCAGCCCCCGGGGGCAAGAGACCCAGTACTTC	CASSPRGQETQYF
NA	TRBV7-8	NA	TRBJ1-5	TGTGCCAGCAGCTTGGGGGGGGCGGGTCAGCCCCAGCATTTT	CASSLGGAGQPQHF
once	TRBV18	NA	TRBJ1-1	TGTGCCAGCTCACCACCGGAGGGGCTGTGGGACACTGAAGCTTTCTTT	CASSPPEGLWDTEAFF
NA	TRBV4-3	TRBD1	TRBJ2-7	TGCGCCAGCAGCCAAGGGACAGGGTACGAGCAGTACTTC	CASSQGTGYEQYF